The sequence of this T cell receptor beta chain was determined in a study of vaccination and CD4 T cells after COVID-19 (dated by TCRdb to 2022 to 2024). With regard to the full study: SARS-CoV-2 positivity had been established in the convalescent patients by nasal swab PCR, and mild disease was recorded in several of these patients and severe disease in one. Six males and four females were included in the convalescent cohort, with two Hispanic individuals, seven Caucasians, two Asians and one multiracial person represented. Participants received two doses of either the Pfizer-BioNTech BNT162b2 vaccine (n=8) or the Moderna mRNA-1273 vaccine (n=2). The cultures were stimulated with overlapping spike peptide pools from SARS-CoV-2 and from the common cold coronaviruses HCoV-NL63, HCoV-OC43 and HCoV-229E. As controls, cultures received a CEFX viral epitope pool (the positive control), an HIV-1 Nef peptide pool (the negative control), or no peptide at all. The spike-specific CD4+ TCR repertoire was compared before and after mRNA vaccination in 10 COVID-19 convalescent patients and a handful of infection-naive healthy vaccine recipients. Post-COVID blood samples were collected from convalescent patients a median of approximately 93 days after diagnosis, with a range of about 30 to 170 days. Post-vaccine blood samples were collected a median of about 11 weeks after the second vaccine dose, ranging from roughly 13 to 250 days.

Findings and caveats that apply to the study as a whole: The median count of SARS-CoV-2-reactive clonotypes went up from around 20 after infection to a few dozen after vaccination, although the change was not significant. In convalescent patients, a median approximately 83% of post-vaccine SARS-CoV-2-reactive clones were detected only after vaccination, suggesting vaccine-specific priming. The number of convalescent patients in the study was relatively small, and the study did not examine early timepoints following natural infection. Of the vaccine-specific clones in convalescent patients, 304 of 307, or nearly all, reacted only to SARS-CoV-2 spike and did not cross-react with common cold coronaviruses.

Read against the paper, the sample's treatment or condition label means: roughly 10-day PBMC culture with coronavirus spike peptide pools or control peptides (ViraFEST assay). The study used the ViraFEST assay, which expanded antigen-specific T cells with peptide pools and then identified expanded clonotypes by TCR sequencing. Positive SARS-CoV-2 PCR tests in the convalescent patients dated from March to December 2020, before Alpha, Beta and Delta variants emerged in the United States. Each well held around 2.1 million PBMCs cultured with roughly 10 ug/ml peptide pools in IMDM containing around 5% human AB serum and 9 to 10 IU/ml IL-2. Half of the culture medium was replaced with fresh IL-2-containing medium on days 3 and 7. Once the cells had been in culture for roughly 10 days, the EasySep CD4+ T cell isolation kit was used to isolate CD4+ T cells by negative selection. Ficoll-Paque Plus gradient centrifugation was used to isolate PBMCs from whole blood, and the isolated PBMCs were then either used fresh or cryopreserved at -140C. Triplicate wells were generally used for each culture condition.

Points on this clonotype: Its specific antigen is unknown. No qualities accompany the bases; no much larger clone lies one base away.

Sequences SEHNR (CDR1) and FQNEAQ (CDR2) are obtained from the germline V gene (reference sequence). From the cysteine through the phenylalanine, the CDR3 covers 16 amino acids. Just CDR3 DNA is preserved here, 48 bases in frame from base 1. V is pruned by 5 bases and J by 3 bases, leaving 12 bases of the junction without a gene match. To prepare the library, PCR was applied. DNA from cultured CD4+ T cells underwent TCR sequencing with the Oncomine TCR Beta short-read assay at the Johns Hopkins FTIC core. Genomic DNA was extracted from the cultured CD4+ T cells with the QIAamp micro DNA kit. Oncomine TCR Beta libraries from cultured CD4+ T cells were pooled with unique dual indexes and sequenced on an Illumina iSeq 100. As for the original processing: Non-productive sequences were filtered out, and CDR3s that did not start with C, did not end with F or W, or were shorter than 7 amino acids were discarded. The MANAFEST web application identified antigen-specific clonotypes by comparing peptide-stimulated wells against reference wells and other culture wells. Positive clones required FDR below 0.05, an odds ratio above 5, and productive frequency above 0.1% in at least two of three replicate wells. Cross-reactive clonotypes were defined as significantly expanded in both SARS-CoV-2 spike wells and at least one common cold coronavirus spike condition. CDR3 homology was assessed with Levenshtein distances (stringdist) and unrooted phylogenetic trees (ape) in R version 3.6.1. The public reads were reprocessed in TCRdb via fastp at Q25 and MiXCR, keeping in-frame beta chains. When rows share a CDR3 protein, they turn into one entry using the most common DNA and genes. The V and J calls here are based on TCRdb, not the publication. Recorded for this sample are around 5,000 distinct CDR3 sequences; about 80% of them occurred a single time. Under 20% of the sample is taken by the ten largest.

The clonotype was recovered from a human donor who had recovered from COVID-19. This receptor chain uses TRBV7-9 and TRBJ1-1; TRBD1 agrees with 7 junctional bases. The sequenced sample consisted of CD4+ T cells from blood, cultured in vitro. The DNA sequence is given as TGTGCCAGCAGCCTATACGGCAGGGGGGGGGACACTGAAGCTTTCTTT. Translated, this is CASSLYGRGGDTEAFF.